This TCR beta chain was sequenced for a study of cytomegalovirus exposure and HLA in healthy donors. Study results and caveats: Apart from CMV serostatus, no immune exposure information was available.

CDR3 length: 12 residues. Germline V CDR1 and CDR2: MNHNS, SASEGT. The V end was cut by 7 bases, the J end by 2 bases, with 7 bases between. Of note for this clone: The target antigen is unknown.

PCR amplification relied on 60 Vbeta primers (plus 13 Jbeta primers). Clones were read by immunoSEQ multiplex PCR, and TCRdb kept only the in-frame ones, dropping some. The sample lists some 97,000 clones; roughly three quarters were seen once. The study sampled nominally healthy donors, though unrecorded immune exposures were likely. Input material: PBMCs. The source of this sequence is a female donor in good health and CMV-seropositive. The rearrangement joins TRBV6-1 to TRBJ2-3; D uncertain. As DNA, the CDR3 is TGTGCCAGCACCCCTAACACAGATACGCAGTATTTT. It translates to CASTPNTDTQYF.